The next 20 T cell receptor beta chains were all read from a single sample in a study of CD8 T cells in Susac syndrome. Random hexamers were used to reverse transcribe an amount of roughly 0.45 to 1 ug RNA. TCRdb reprocessed the immunoSEQ multiplex PCR reads via MiXCR and lists one record per CDR3 protein. Altogether about 180,000 distinct CDR3 sequences are present, 85% to 95% being singletons, with the ten largest covering 0.09% to 0.1%. The material sequenced was CD4+ T cells from PBMCs. These receptors were obtained from a human donor with Susac syndrome.

J is TRBJ1-3 and V is TRBV4-2, with D unclear. Trimming took 4 bases from V and 1 from J, leaving 11 bases between them. Germline V gene sequence: CDR1 LGHNA, CDR2 YNFKEQ. The CDR3 has 15 amino acids. The CDR3 protein is CASSLTKESGNTIYF. In DNA, the CDR3 is TGTGCCAGCAGCCTGACAAAGGAATCTGGAAACACCATATATTTT.

The chain recombines TRBV4-3 with TRBJ2-1; a possible D gene is TRBD1 (6 bases). V gave up 3 bases and J gave up 3 bases, with 27 bases separating them. Germline V gene data show CDR1 as LGHNA and CDR2 as YSLEER. The CDR3 length is 20 residues. The DNA of the CDR3 is TGCGCCAGCAGCCAGGGTCTGAATTGGTACGGGACATCCGTCTACAATGAGCAGTTCTTC. Encoded protein: CASSQGLNWYGTSVYNEQFF.

The chain recombines TRBV5-1 with TRBJ1-2, with no clear D. Trimming took 0 bases from V and 8 from J, leaving 14 bases between them. The CDR3 has 14 residues. From germline, CDR1 is SGHRS and CDR2 YFSETQ. The CDR3 region is CASSLGTRMAGYTF. The CDR3 DNA is TGCGCCAGCAGCTTGGGCACCCGGATGGCGGGCTACACCTTC. The full variable domain, completed using reference TRBV5-1 and TRBJ1-2, is KAGVTQTPRYLIKTRGQQVTLSCSPISGHRSVSWYQQTPGQGLQFLFEYFSETQRNKGNFPGRFSGRQFSNSRSEMNVSTLELGDSALYLCASSLGTRMAGYTFGSGTRLTVV.

V usage is TRBV7-3 and J usage is TRBJ2-3; D gene ambiguous. The germline V and J ends were trimmed by 4 bases and 9 bases, with 17 bases remaining between them. The germline gives CDR1 SGHTA, CDR2 FQGTGA. There are 14 residues in the CDR3. The CDR3 nucleotides are TGTGCCAGCAGCTCCCCCCCGACGCAGCAGACGCAGTATTTT. It specifies CASSSPPTQQTQYF.

This chain joins TRBV20-1 and TRBJ1-1, with a possible D match to TRBD1 (5 bases). CDR1 is DFQATT, CDR2 SNEGSKA, per germline (reference sequence). Trimming removed 6 bases from V and 8 bases from J, with 16 bases in between. This CDR3 comprises 12 residues. The CDR3 sequence: CSAAPGTVEAFF. The CDR3 nucleotides are TGCAGTGCCGCTCCGGGGACGGTGGAAGCTTTCTTT.

This rearrangement joins TRBV6-6 to TRBJ2-7, with 10 nucleotides matching TRBD2. Unmatched junction bases numbered 12, after V lost 7 bases and J lost 6 bases. Looked up from germline, CDR1 is MNHNY and CDR2 is SVGAGI (reference sequence). The CDR3 spans 15 residues. DNA of the CDR3: TGTGCCAGCACCCTAATGAGCGGGGGGGTCTCCGAGCAGTACTTC. Residues: CASTLMSGGVSEQYF.

This clonotype showed up just once. This sequence joins TRBV4-2 and TRBJ2-7, with 7 positions matching TRBD1. The J segment lost 5 bases and the V segment lost 1 base, leaving 14 bases of the junction unmatched. Germline loops: CDR1 LGHNA, CDR2 YNFKEQ. CDR3 length: 17 amino acids. As DNA, the CDR3 is TGTGCCAGCAGCCAAGTTTCTGCCGCGACAGGGCCACACGAGCAGTACTTC. This translates into CASSQVSAATGPHEQYF.

In nucleotides, the CDR3 is TGTGCCAGTAGTCCCGGGGCGGGGGTCCACGAGCAGTACTTC. Its protein product is CASSPGAGVHEQYF. The chain employs TRBV19 and TRBJ2-7, with TRBD2 matching over 7 bases. The CDR3 is made up of 14 amino acids. The V and J ends lost 5 bases and 5 bases, in that order; junction bases with no gene match: 9. Germline V lookup: CDR1 LNHDA, CDR2 SQIVND (reference sequence).

V and J are TRBV30 and TRBJ1-5; TRBD1 is a possible D gene (6 bases). Trimming took 3 bases from V and 3 from J, leaving 9 bases between them. The CDR3 contains 13 residues. Germline lookup yields CDR1 GTSNPN and CDR2 SVGIG (reference sequence). CDR3 nucleotide sequence: TGTGCCTGGAGACAGGGCCTCAATCAGCCCCAGCATTTT. As protein: CAWRQGLNQPQHF.

V is TRBV12-3 or TRBV12-4 and J is TRBJ1-5; no clear D. The V end was cut by 0 bases, the J end by 5 bases, with 5 bases between. CDR3 length: 13 amino acids. This CDR3 is CASSLALYQPQHF. Here the CDR3 DNA reads TGTGCCAGCAGTTTAGCGCTGTATCAGCCCCAGCATTTT.

DNA of the CDR3: TGTGCCAGCAGTTTTCAAGGGGTTGGAGAGACCCAGTACTTC. It yields the protein CASSFQGVGETQYF. The genes are TRBV27 and TRBJ2-5, with D possibly being TRBD1 (5 bases). Germline V lookup: CDR1 MNHEY, CDR2 SMNVEV (reference sequence). This CDR3 comprises 14 residues. Between the trimmed V and J ends, which lost 3 bases and 4 bases, there was a span of 12 bases.

The rearrangement links TRBV7-9 to TRBJ1-1, with D perhaps TRBD1 (5 bases). Trimming removed 2 bases from V and 5 bases from J, with 12 bases in between. Looked up from germline, CDR1 is SEHNR and CDR2 is FQNEAQ (reference sequence). The length of the CDR3 is 14 residues. The CDR3 DNA reads TGTGCCAGCAGCTTAATCGGGGGTGGGACTGAAGCTTTCTTT. Encoded protein: CASSLIGGGTEAFF.

The rearrangement joins TRBV6-6 to TRBJ1-1, with 8 bases identical to TRBD1. Trimming took 0 bases from V and 4 from J; bases not matched to a gene: 4. The CDR3 loop spans 15 amino acids. Germline V gives CDR1 MNHNY, CDR2 SVGAGI (reference sequence). CDR3 coding DNA: TGTGCCAGCAGTTACTCCAGGGGGCAGGGCACTGAAGCTTTCTTT. Encoded protein: CASSYSRGQGTEAFF.

The J gene is TRBJ2-7, the V gene TRBV20-1; no clear D gene. The germline V gene encodes CDR1 DFQATT and CDR2 SNEGSKA (reference sequence). Trimming removed 1 base from V and 3 bases from J, with 7 bases in between. This CDR3 comprises 12 residues. The CDR3 region has the DNA TGCAGTGCTAGAGGTATAAACTACGAGCAGTACTTC. This sequence encodes CSARGINYEQYF.

J is TRBJ2-1 and V is TRBV14, with D tentatively TRBD2 (5 bases). Germline-derived CDR1 and CDR2 are SGHDN and FVKESK. V was pared by 2 bases and J by 8 bases, with 19 bases between. CDR3 length: 16 amino acids. The CDR3 region is CASSQNQARAGDEQFF. In DNA, the CDR3 is TGTGCCAGCAGCCAAAATCAGGCGAGGGCAGGAGATGAGCAGTTCTTC.

The chain is built from TRBV30 and TRBJ1-1, with D tentatively TRBD1 (5 bases). This CDR3 has 13 residues. V gave up 2 bases and J gave up 3 bases, with 10 bases separating them. From germline, CDR1 is GTSNPN and CDR2 SVGIG (reference sequence). The CDR3 sequence: CAWSLDSHTEAFF. In DNA, the CDR3 is TGTGCCTGGAGTCTTGACAGTCACACTGAAGCTTTCTTT.

CDR3 in DNA: TGTGCCAGCAGCGACAACAGAGAGACCCAGTACTTC. Translation: CASSDNRETQYF. V and J are TRBV11-2 and TRBJ2-5; D ambiguous. Trimming left V 5 bases short and J 4 bases short, with 8 bases between. The germline V gene has CDR1 SGHAT and CDR2 FQNNGV. CDR3 length: 12 residues.

This chain connects TRBV4-3 to TRBJ2-7; D tentatively fits TRBD1 or TRBD2 (5 bases each). V was pared by 1 base and J by 2 bases, with 15 bases between. The CDR3 consists of 16 residues. CDR1 is LGHNA, CDR2 YSLEER, per germline. Written as DNA, the CDR3 is TGCGCCAGCAGCCAAGGCTTAAGGGACCTGGCCTACGAGCAGTACTTC. Its translation is CASSQGLRDLAYEQYF.

The V and J genes are TRBV5-4 and TRBJ2-7, with D possibly matching TRBD2 (6 bases). In germline, CDR1 is SGHNT, CDR2 YYREEE (reference sequence). CDR3 size: 14 residues. V lost 3 bases to trimming and J lost 0 bases, with 10 bases between them. CDR3 DNA sequence: TGTGCCAGCAGCTGGGACGGGAGCTCCTACGAGCAGTACTTC. Protein: CASSWDGSSYEQYF. Filled out from reference TRBV5-4 and TRBJ2-7, the complete variable domain reads ETGVTQSPTHLIKTRGQQVTLRCSSQSGHNTVSWYQQALGQGPQFIFQYYREEENGRGNFPPRFSGLQFPNYSSELNVNALELDDSALYLCASSWDGSSYEQYFGPGTRLTVT.

This rearrangement joins TRBV2 to TRBJ2-7; D remains ambiguous. This CDR3 region has 11 residues. Trimming removed 6 bases from V and 6 bases from J, with 9 bases in between. Germline values: CDR1 SNHLY, CDR2 FYNNEI. This CDR3 reads CASRVWGEQYF. The CDR3 DNA sequence: TGTGCCAGCAGGGTTTGGGGCGAGCAGTACTTC.